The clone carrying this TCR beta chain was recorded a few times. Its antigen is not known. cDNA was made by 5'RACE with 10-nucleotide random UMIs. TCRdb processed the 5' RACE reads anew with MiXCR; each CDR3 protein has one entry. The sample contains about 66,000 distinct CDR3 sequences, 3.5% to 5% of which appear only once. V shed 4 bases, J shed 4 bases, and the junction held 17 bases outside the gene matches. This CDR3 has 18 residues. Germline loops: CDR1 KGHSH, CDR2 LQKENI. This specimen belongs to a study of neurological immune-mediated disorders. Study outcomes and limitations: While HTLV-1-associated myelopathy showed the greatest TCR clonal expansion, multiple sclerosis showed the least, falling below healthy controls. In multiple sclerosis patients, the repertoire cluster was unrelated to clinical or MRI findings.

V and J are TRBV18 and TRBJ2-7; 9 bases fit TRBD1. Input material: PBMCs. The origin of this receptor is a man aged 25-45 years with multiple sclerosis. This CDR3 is CASSQTGGNPTGGYEQYF. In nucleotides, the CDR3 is TGTGCCAGCTCACAAACCGGCGGGAATCCGACAGGGGGTTACGAGCAGTACTTC.